These 17 T cell receptor beta chains were sequenced from one sample in a study of CD8 T cells in ankylosing spondylitis. General study points: A TCR beta motif of under 10 highly homologous variants appeared characteristic of ankylosing spondylitis blood.

Antigen specificity for these receptors is unknown. TCRdb used MiXCR to reprocess the 5' RACE reads, holding one entry per CDR3 protein. The profile shows about 390,000 distinct CDR3 sequences, around 24% of them singletons. The specimen sequenced was blood, either unsorted or a sorted T cell fraction (not recorded which). These receptors were taken from a male donor with ankylosing spondylitis.

This clonotype was counted between two and nine times. The chain employs TRBV7-3 and TRBJ2-5, with 7 bases identical to TRBD1. Germline CDR1 reads SGHTA; CDR2 reads FQGTGA. This CDR3 is 15 amino acids long. Trimming removed 4 bases from V and 1 base from J; junction bases left unmatched: 6. The CDR3 spells CASSYRGLIQETQYF. The CDR3 DNA is TGTGCCAGCAGCTATAGGGGGCTCATCCAAGAGACCCAGTACTTC. Together with reference TRBV7-3 and TRBJ2-5, the CDR3 gives the full variable domain: GAGVSQTPSNKVTEKGKYVELRCDPISGHTALYWYRQSLGQGPEFLIYFQGTGAADDSGLPNDRFFAVRPEGSVSTLKIQRTERGDSAVYLCASSYRGLIQETQYFGPGTRLLVL.

The table lists this clonotype with many counts. Here the CDR3 reads CSVEGLAGVGEQFF. CDR3 bases: TGCAGCGTTGAAGGTCTAGCGGGAGTCGGTGAGCAGTTCTTC. The chain uses TRBV29-1 and TRBJ2-1; 10 nucleotides align to TRBD2. CDR1 is SQVTM, CDR2 ANQGSEA, per germline. CDR3 length: 14 amino acids. Trimming at V came to 1 base and at J to 9 bases, leaving 6 bases not matched to a gene.

This clonotype was found a few times. The chain carries TRBV12-3 or TRBV12-4 and TRBJ2-1; no definite D call. V lost 3 bases, J lost 3 bases, and 12 bases lay in between. The CDR3 contains 15 residues. CDR3 region: CASSLGISFYNEQFF. The DNA of the CDR3 is TGTGCCAGCAGTTTGGGGATTTCCTTCTACAATGAGCAGTTCTTC.

This clonotype was recorded a few times. The chain combines TRBV25-1 with TRBJ1-5; D remains ambiguous. This CDR3 region has 17 residues. V was pared by 3 bases and J by 5 bases, with 20 bases between. The germline CDR1 and CDR2 sequences are MGHDK and SYGVNS. The DNA of the CDR3 is TGTGCCAGCAGTGATTCCGCTACCAACCTCGCACATCAGCCCCAGCATTTT. As protein: CASSDSATNLAHQPQHF.

The chain links TRBV19 to TRBJ1-1; D is perhaps TRBD1 (6 bases). V lost 7 bases, J lost 4 bases, and 13 bases lay in between. The CDR3 has 13 amino acids. Per germline, CDR1 LNHDA and CDR2 SQIVND (reference sequence). The CDR3 DNA sequence: TGTGCCAGTATATTCAAAGGGGGCACTGAAGCTTTCTTT. Amino acid sequence: CASIFKGGTEAFF.

J is TRBJ2-5 and V is TRBV18; tentatively, D is TRBD2 (6 bases). Trimming left V 4 bases short and J 7 bases short, with 13 bases between. The CDR3 consists of 13 residues. In germline, CDR1 is KGHSH, CDR2 LQKENI. The DNA for the CDR3 is TGTGCCAGCTCACGAGGGACTGCGGGGACCCAGTACTTC. Protein sequence: CASSRGTAGTQYF.

The genes are TRBV29-1 and TRBJ1-3, with 9 bases matching TRBD1. The CDR3 covers 12 residues. With V trimmed by 7 bases and J by 14 bases, 12 bases remained unmatched. CDR1 is SQVTM and CDR2 is ANQGSEA in the germline V gene. The CDR3 region is CSATRGQGVLYF. The CDR3 DNA reads TGCAGCGCCACGAGGGGACAGGGCGTGCTATATTTT. Based on the CDR3 plus reference TRBV29-1 and TRBJ1-3, the full variable domain is SAVISQKPSRDICQRGTSLTIQCQVDSQVTMMFWYRQQPGQSLTLIATANQGSEATYESGFVIDKFPISRPNLTFSTLTVSNMSPEDSSIYLCSATRGQGVLYFGEGSWLTVV.

This clonotype was counted at least ten times. This sequence joins TRBV29-1 and TRBJ1-2; 8 bases fit TRBD1. Germline V gene sequence: CDR1 SQVTM, CDR2 ANQGSEA. CDR3 length equals 12 residues. The junction had 9 bases not matched to a gene; V was cut back by 7 bases and J by 8 bases. The CDR3 bases are TGCAGCGCAGAGACAGGGGAGGGCGGCTACACCTTC. The encoded protein is CSAETGEGGYTF.

This clonotype was observed a handful of times. The chain couples TRBV12-3 or TRBV12-4 to TRBJ2-1, with 7 bases matching TRBD1. J was trimmed by 9 bases and V by 3 bases; bases with no gene match: 11. The CDR3 runs 15 residues. For the CDR3, the DNA is TGTGCCAGCAGTTTCAAGGGGGCCAGGTCCACTGAGCAGTTCTTC. It is translated as CASSFKGARSTEQFF.

The chain carries TRBV30 and TRBJ2-7; TRBD1 is a possible D gene (6 bases). Germline V gene sequence: CDR1 GTSNPN, CDR2 SVGIG (reference sequence). V was clipped by 3 bases and J by 5 bases, with 11 bases between them. The CDR3 sequence is 12 residues long. This CDR3 reads CAWRQAGDEQYF. The CDR3 nucleotides are TGTGCCTGGAGGCAAGCAGGGGACGAGCAGTACTTC.

The chain combines TRBV2 with TRBJ1-5, with D possibly TRBD1 on 6 matching bases. The CDR3 covers 14 residues. Germline CDR1 and CDR2: SNHLY and FYNNEI. The germline V and J ends were trimmed by 8 bases and 5 bases, with 16 bases remaining between them. The CDR3 DNA sequence: TGTGCCAGCGGGGGGCCAGGGAGGGATCAGCCCCAGCATTTT. Its protein product is CASGGPGRDQPQHF.

This clonotype occurred a few times. The chain's CDR3 is CASSFGLAGAAGELFF. In DNA, the CDR3 is TGTGCCAGCAGCTTTGGCCTAGCGGGAGCGGCCGGGGAGCTGTTTTTT. The J gene is TRBJ2-2, the V gene TRBV7-2, with 10 positions matching TRBD2. The CDR3 length is 16 residues. CDR1 SGHTA and CDR2 FQGNSA come from the germline V gene. V was pared by 3 bases and J by 6 bases, with 7 bases of the junction left unmatched. The complete variable domain, with remaining parts taken from reference TRBV7-2 and TRBJ2-2, reads GAGVSQSPSNKVTEKGKDVELRCDPISGHTALYWYRQSLGQGLEFLIYFQGNSAPDKSGLPSDRFSAERTGGSVSTLTIQRTQQEDSAVYLCASSFGLAGAAGELFFGEGSRLTVL.

The sample holds a few counts of this clonotype. The chain recombines TRBV11-2 with TRBJ2-1; 11 nucleotides align to TRBD2. Trimming at V came to 5 bases and at J to 4 bases, leaving 7 bases not matched to a gene. Germline V lookup: CDR1 SGHAT, CDR2 FQNNGV. There are 16 residues in the CDR3. The CDR3 DNA is TGTGCCAGCAGCGTGGGGACTAGCGGACTGTACAATGAGCAGTTCTTC. This gives the protein CASSVGTSGLYNEQFF.

This clonotype occurred many times. V is TRBV7-3 and J is TRBJ2-7; tentatively, D is TRBD1 (5 bases). The V gene's germline CDR1 is SGHTA and CDR2 FQGTGA. V was shortened by 8 bases and J by 4 bases, with 15 bases between the two germline ends. The CDR3 loop spans 13 amino acids. Written as DNA, the CDR3 is TGTGCCAGCTCCCAGGGTCGTACATACGAGCAGTACTTC. As protein: CASSQGRTYEQYF.

The V call is TRBV20-1, the J call TRBJ2-7; no clear D gene. Trimming shortened V by 0 bases and J by 0 bases, and 12 bases separated the two germline ends. Looked up from germline, CDR1 is DFQATT and CDR2 is SNEGSKA (reference sequence). CDR3 length equals 15 residues. CDR3: CSARDLQLSSYEQYF. CDR3 in DNA: TGCAGTGCTAGAGATCTACAGCTAAGCTCCTACGAGCAGTACTTC.

The chain employs TRBV5-1 and TRBJ1-1; tentative D call: TRBD1 (5 bases). This CDR3 comprises 14 residues. V was clipped by 0 bases and J by 3 bases, with 9 bases between them. The germline CDR1 and CDR2 sequences are SGHRS and YFSETQ. CDR3 residues: CASSLVTDDTEAFF. For the CDR3, the DNA is TGCGCCAGCAGCTTGGTGACAGATGACACTGAAGCTTTCTTT. Using reference TRBV5-1 and TRBJ1-1 for the parts outside the CDR3, the full variable domain is KAGVTQTPRYLIKTRGQQVTLSCSPISGHRSVSWYQQTPGQGLQFLFEYFSETQRNKGNFPGRFSGRQFSNSRSEMNVSTLELGDSALYLCASSLVTDDTEAFFGQGTRLTVV.

The rearrangement joins TRBV6-5 to TRBJ1-4, with unresolved D. The CDR3 runs to 12 residues. Between the trimmed V and J ends, which lost 6 bases and 7 bases, there was a span of 9 bases. From germline, CDR1 is MNHEY and CDR2 SVGAGI. The CDR3 is CASRSTGEKLFF. CDR3 nucleotide sequence: TGTGCCAGCAGATCAACTGGTGAAAAACTGTTTTTT.